Listed below are T cell receptor beta chains from one sample, sequenced in a study. TCRdb re-called the 5' RACE reads through MiXCR, storing one row per CDR3 protein. The profile covers approximately 580 distinct CDR3 sequences, with 9.2% appearing a single time and roughly 19% taken by the ten largest. The specimen sequenced was central memory T cells from blood PBMCs. These receptors were obtained from a male donor with HIV. CDR3s include the opening cysteine and the closing phenylalanine or tryptophan. A D gene is named only where the DNA matches it firmly. The size field is filled for only some rows; it gives once, few, many or a size class.

D gene | J gene | clone size | V gene | CDR3 DNA | CDR3 protein
NA | TRBJ2-3 | NA | TRBV20-1 | TGCAGTGCCCCCGATCTAGCGAGACCCACAGATACGCAGTATTTT | CSAPDLARPTDTQYF
NA | TRBJ2-5 | large | TRBV19 | TGTGCCAGCAGTCGCTGGGGGACCCAGTACTTC | CASSRWGTQYF
TRBD1 | TRBJ1-4 | large | TRBV28 | TGTGCCACGCTAGGGACAGGGGGCTGGTCCGAGCTTAATGAAAAACTGTTTTTT | CATLGTGGWSELNEKLFF
NA | TRBJ2-7 | NA | TRBV28 | TGTGCCAGCAGTTATGGACGGCGAAGCTCCTACGAGCAGTACTTC | CASSYGRRSSYEQYF
TRBD1 | TRBJ1-1 | NA | TRBV11-3 | TGTGCCAGCAGCTTGGGGACAGTCACTGAAGCTTTCTTT | CASSLGTVTEAFF
NA | TRBJ2-2 | NA | TRBV20-1 | TGCAGTGCTAGCGCGACGGGGGCCTACACCGGGGAGCTGTTTTTT | CSASATGAYTGELFF
NA | TRBJ2-3 | NA | TRBV7-6 | TGTGCCAGCAGCTTAGGTTTGACTCCGGCCTCAGATACGCAGTATTTT | CASSLGLTPASDTQYF
NA | TRBJ1-3 | large | TRBV6-1 | TGTGCCAGCGGTACGGACTCTGGAAACACCATATATTTT | CASGTDSGNTIYF
NA | TRBJ2-7 | NA | TRBV4-3 | TGCGCCAGCAGCCAGACGCAATCGAGGCACTACCCAACCTACGAGCAGTACTTC | CASSQTQSRHYPTYEQYF
TRBD2 | TRBJ2-3 | NA | TRBV6-5 | TGTGCCAGCAGTTACGAAGCGGGAGGCGTCGAAGATACGCAGTATTTT | CASSYEAGGVEDTQYF
NA | TRBJ2-7 | few | TRBV7-6 | TGTGCCAGCAGCTTGACGGGCGCCTACGAGCAGTACTTC | CASSLTGAYEQYF
TRBD1 | TRBJ2-7 | few | TRBV6-1 | TGTGCCAGCAGGAGACAGGGTTCAAAATACGAGCAGTACTTC | CASRRQGSKYEQYF
TRBD1 | TRBJ1-5 | few | TRBV15 | TGTGCCACCAGCAGAGAGAGGACAGGGCTCCAGCATTTT | CATSRERTGLQHF
NA | TRBJ1-4 | few | TRBV7-9 | TGTGCCAGCAGCTTGGGCGACAGGAATGAAAAACTGTTTTTT | CASSLGDRNEKLFF
TRBD1 | TRBJ1-2 | large | TRBV19 | TGTGCCAGTAGTACTCGGACAGGGGGCTCGGACGGCTACACCTTC | CASSTRTGGSDGYTF
NA | TRBJ1-1 | NA | TRBV4-1 | TGCGCCAGCAGCCAAGATGGGGCAGTCTTCCGTCCCGCTGAAGCTTTCTTT | CASSQDGAVFRPAEAFF
NA | TRBJ1-2 | NA | TRBV30 | TGTGCCTGGAGTGTCACGGGGGCAAGCTATGGCTACACCTTC | CAWSVTGASYGYTF
TRBD1 | TRBJ2-7 | few | TRBV12-3/TRBV12-4 | TGTGCCAGCAGTTCCCTAGTCAGGGGGCGACCCTACGAGCAGTACTTC | CASSSLVRGRPYEQYF
TRBD2 | TRBJ2-7 | few | TRBV12-3/TRBV12-4 | TGTGCCAGCAGGCTAGCGGGAGATCAGTACGAGCAGTACTTC | CASRLAGDQYEQYF
NA | TRBJ1-1 | large | TRBV5-1 | TGCGCCAGCAGCTATCCCACGGGCACTGAAGCTTTCTTT | CASSYPTGTEAFF
TRBD1 | TRBJ1-2 | NA | TRBV10-1 | TGCGCCAGCAGTGAGTTCCGCAAGGGGGACAGGAACTATGGCTACACCTTC | CASSEFRKGDRNYGYTF
TRBD1 | TRBJ1-6 | NA | TRBV10-3 | TGTGCCATCAGTGAAGACAGGGAGACGAATTCACCCCTCCACTTT | CAISEDRETNSPLHF
TRBD1 | TRBJ2-3 | NA | TRBV5-4 | TGTGCCAGCAGCTTAGGGGACAGGAGACTCACAGATACGCAGTATTTT | CASSLGDRRLTDTQYF
NA | TRBJ1-2 | NA | TRBV6-1 | TGTGCCAGCAGGCGGCAGTCCTACACCTTC | CASRRQSYTF